This is a list of T cell receptor beta chains from one sample in a study of blood T cell repertoires in COVID-19. Using immunoSEQ multiplex PCR, the repertoire was profiled, and TCRdb retains in-frame clones only, with some absent. The table has about 320,000 clones, around 88% seen once. Sequencing was performed on peripheral blood. The source of these receptors is a woman aged 25-40 years with COVID-19, enrolled during active disease. Each CDR3 is given with its conserved first and last residue. D genes are given only for firm matches. Clone size is shown for a subset of rows, as once, few, many or a class of expanded clone.

j_gene	d_gene	abundance	v_gene	CDR3nt	CDR3aa
TRBJ1-4	NA	NA	TRBV6-1	TGTGCCAGCAGTGGGGGGGAAGTTGCAACTAATGAAAAACTGTTTTTT	CASSGGEVATNEKLFF
TRBJ1-6	NA	NA	TRBV27	TGTGCCAGCAGTTTTATGAGTAATTCACCCCTCCACTTT	CASSFMSNSPLHF
TRBJ1-4	NA	NA	TRBV6-5	TGTGCCAGCGGGGGCAGGAGCAATGAAAAACTGTTTTTT	CASGGRSNEKLFF
TRBJ2-7	TRBD1	once	TRBV12-3/TRBV12-4	TGTGCCAGCAGCATCGACAGGGTGGACGAGCAGTACTTC	CASSIDRVDEQYF
TRBJ1-1	NA	NA	TRBV6-6	TGTGCCAGCAGTTACTCTGGGAGAGGGAACACTGAAGCTTTCTTT	CASSYSGRGNTEAFF
TRBJ2-3	NA	NA	TRBV11-2	TGTGCCAGCAGCTTAGAGGGCAGGGCGGTGGATACGCAGTATTTT	CASSLEGRAVDTQYF
TRBJ2-1	TRBD1	few	TRBV2	TGTGCCAGCAGACCCGGGACAGGGGGTTCCCCCTCCTACAATGAGCAGTTCTTC	CASRPGTGGSPSYNEQFF
TRBJ1-5	NA	once	TRBV5-6	TGTGCCAGCAGCTTGAACCCGGGGAGCAATCAGCCCCAGCATTTT	CASSLNPGSNQPQHF
TRBJ2-5	NA	NA	TRBV25-1	TGTGCCAGCAGCTCGGGACTCTTCGGGGAGACCCAGTACTTC	CASSSGLFGETQYF
TRBJ2-1	NA	NA	TRBV10-1	TGCGCCAGCAGAAGACAGGTGGTCACCTACAATGAGCAGTTCTTC	CASRRQVVTYNEQFF
TRBJ2-1	NA	NA	TRBV6-6	TGTGCCAGCAGTTACACGGGTCCGAGCTCCTACAATGAGCAGTTCTTC	CASSYTGPSSYNEQFF
TRBJ1-1	NA	NA	TRBV7-9	TGTGCCAGCAGCTTTGAGTTAGAGAACACTGAAGCTTTCTTT	CASSFELENTEAFF
TRBJ2-5	NA	few	TRBV11-2	TGTGCCAGCAGCACGGGACAAATCGAAGAGACCCAGTACTTC	CASSTGQIEETQYF
TRBJ2-1	NA	NA	TRBV19	TGTGCCAGTACTGAGGGCTCCTACAATGAGCAGTTCTTC	CASTEGSYNEQFF
TRBJ2-1	NA	NA	TRBV19	TGTGCCAGTAGTCTAGGTATCGGGAATGAGCAGTTCTTC	CASSLGIGNEQFF
TRBJ1-2	NA	few	TRBV5-1	TGCGCCAGCACGGGCGGGGCGGGCGTTGATGGCTACACCTTC	CASTGGAGVDGYTF
TRBJ1-1	NA	NA	TRBV4-3	TGCGCCAGCAGCCAAGCTTACAGGGACACTGAAGCTTTCTTT	CASSQAYRDTEAFF
TRBJ2-7	NA	few	TRBV30	TGTGCCTGGAGGAAGGGCCAGGGCTTTAGGGAGCAGTACTTC	CAWRKGQGFREQYF
TRBJ1-6	NA	few	TRBV4-1	TGCGCCAGCAGCAGGGACTCCAATTCACCCCTCCACTTT	CASSRDSNSPLHF
TRBJ2-3	TRBD2	NA	TRBV7-6	TGTGCCAGCAGCATAGGGAGGGCCGGCACAGATACGCAGTATTTT	CASSIGRAGTDTQYF
TRBJ1-1	TRBD1	NA	TRBV5-5	TGTGCCAGCAGCGAACCGGACAGGGTAATGCGGGAAGCTTTCTTT	CASSEPDRVMREAFF
TRBJ1-6	NA	NA	TRBV7-8	TGTGCCAGCAGCTTAATCGGAGATCAGTATTCACCCCTCCACTTT	CASSLIGDQYSPLHF
TRBJ2-5	TRBD2	NA	TRBV13	TGTGCCAGCAGCAGCTTCGGCGGGGGGGCCCGGGAGACCCAGTACTTC	CASSSFGGGARETQYF